The 8 T cell receptor beta chains below were found in one sample sequenced in a study of CD8 T cells in ankylosing spondylitis. TCRdb used MiXCR to reprocess the 5' RACE reads, holding one entry per CDR3 protein. In the table there are under 15,000 distinct CDR3 sequences, roughly 3% of which are singletons. The specimen sequenced was blood, either unsorted or a sorted T cell fraction (not recorded which). The receptors come from a male donor with ankylosing spondylitis or in good health (not recorded which).

This clonotype has a count of ten or more. J is TRBJ1-1 and V is TRBV9; a weak D match, TRBD1 (6 bases). Trimming took 2 bases from V and 1 from J, leaving 9 bases between them. Germline values: CDR1 SGDLS, CDR2 YYNGEE. The CDR3 is 14 residues long. The CDR3, as DNA: TGTGCCAGCAGCGTTGGGGGGCGGAACACTGAAGCTTTCTTT. Its protein is CASSVGGRNTEAFF.

This clonotype was seen at least ten times. The V call is TRBV21-1, the J call TRBJ1-5; the table's D call of TRBD1 was not tested on the DNA. TRBV21-1 is a pseudogene. The CDR3 consists of 16 residues. The CDR3 region is CASSPQDRGRGQPQHF. As DNA, the CDR3 is TGTGCCAGCAGCCCGCAGGACAGGGGGCGCGGACAGCCCCAGCATTTT.

This clonotype was observed many times. The CDR3 bases are TGTGCCAGCAGCGTTACTAGCGGGGCCAACAATGAGCAGTTCTTC. It yields the protein CASSVTSGANNEQFF. The chain couples TRBV9 to TRBJ2-1, with 10 bases fitting TRBD2. The V segment lost 2 bases and the J segment 5 bases; nucleotides outside the gene matches: 4. This CDR3 comprises 15 residues. Germline lookup yields CDR1 SGDLS and CDR2 YYNGEE.

This clonotype is medium-sized by share. This sequence joins TRBV9 and TRBJ1-1, with unresolved D. V was pared by 0 bases and J by 0 bases, with 9 bases between. This CDR3 comprises 15 residues. Looked up from germline, CDR1 is SGDLS and CDR2 is YYNGEE. This CDR3 reads CASSVGVSLNTEAFF. In DNA, the CDR3 is TGTGCCAGCAGCGTAGGTGTCAGTTTGAACACTGAAGCTTTCTTT.

This clonotype was seen at least ten times. CDR3 DNA sequence: TGTGCCAGCAGCTACCAGGGGTTAGGTCCCACAGATACGCAGTATTTT. Translated, it gives CASSYQGLGPTDTQYF. The chain is built from TRBV9 and TRBJ2-3, with TRBD1 as a possible D gene (6 bases). V was cut by 4 bases and J by 2 bases, with 17 bases left in between. CDR3 length: 16 amino acids. Germline loops: CDR1 SGDLS, CDR2 YYNGEE. The full variable domain, with the rest looked up from reference TRBV9 and TRBJ2-3, is DSGVTQTPKHLITATGQRVTLRCSPRSGDLSVYWYQQSLDQGLQFLIQYYNGEERAKGNILERFSAQQFPDLHSELNLSSLELGDSALYFCASSYQGLGPTDTQYFGPGTRLTVL.

This clonotype has a count of ten or more. This chain connects TRBV9 to TRBJ1-1, with D possibly matching TRBD1 (5 bases). The CDR3 is 14 residues long. The V gene lost 4 bases and the J gene lost 5 bases, with 15 bases spanning the gap. Germline CDR1 is SGDLS and CDR2 is YYNGEE. The DNA of the CDR3 is TGTGCCAGCAGCTCCACCCCGGGGGGGACTGAAGCTTTCTTT. It translates to CASSSTPGGTEAFF.

By share, this clonotype ranks as medium-sized. The chain recombines TRBV9 with TRBJ2-3; D is possibly TRBD1 (5 bases). Per the germline V gene, CDR1 is SGDLS and CDR2 is YYNGEE. V shed 4 bases and J shed 4 bases, with 13 bases lying between them. The CDR3 has 14 residues. The CDR3 loop reads CASSPVGASDTQYF. The CDR3 DNA reads TGTGCCAGCAGCCCCGTAGGGGCGTCAGATACGCAGTATTTT.

In its sample, this clonotype was seen many times. The gene calls are TRBV9 and TRBJ2-3; 10 bases match TRBD2. After removal of 4 bases from V and 0 bases from J, the junction contained 5 bases not matched to a gene. This CDR3 spans 16 amino acids. Looked up from germline, CDR1 is SGDLS and CDR2 is YYNGEE. The CDR3 coding sequence is TGTGCCAGCAGCCTGGGGACTAGCGCTAGCACAGATACGCAGTATTTT. Encoded protein: CASSLGTSASTDTQYF.